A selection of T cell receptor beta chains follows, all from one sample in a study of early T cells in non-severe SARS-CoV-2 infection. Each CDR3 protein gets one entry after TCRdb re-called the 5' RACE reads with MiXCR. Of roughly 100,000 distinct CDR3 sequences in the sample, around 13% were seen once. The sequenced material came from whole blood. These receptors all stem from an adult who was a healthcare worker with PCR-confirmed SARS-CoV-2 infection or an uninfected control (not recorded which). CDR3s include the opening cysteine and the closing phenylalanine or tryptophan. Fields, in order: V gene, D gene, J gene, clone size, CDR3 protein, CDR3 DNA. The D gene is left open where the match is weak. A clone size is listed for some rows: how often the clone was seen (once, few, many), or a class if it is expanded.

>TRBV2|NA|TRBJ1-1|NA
CASSDQGTTEAFF
TGTGCCAGCAGTGATCAGGGGACGACTGAAGCTTTCTTT
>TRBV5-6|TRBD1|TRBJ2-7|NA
CASSLVGTAEQYF
TGTGCCAGCAGCTTGGTGGGGACAGCCGAGCAGTACTTC
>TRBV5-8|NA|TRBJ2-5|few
CASSFVTAQETQYF
TGTGCCAGCAGCTTCGTGACAGCTCAAGAGACCCAGTACTTC
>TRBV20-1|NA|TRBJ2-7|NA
CSAPGRDLFGEQYF
TGCAGTGCACCGGGACGAGACCTTTTCGGAGAGCAGTACTTC
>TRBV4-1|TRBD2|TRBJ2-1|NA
CASSQPGLAGVNEQFF
TGCGCCAGCAGCCAACCGGGACTAGCGGGAGTTAATGAGCAGTTCTTC
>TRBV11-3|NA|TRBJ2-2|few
CASSLDQTTGELFF
TGTGCCAGCAGCTTAGATCAGACCACCGGGGAGCTGTTTTTT
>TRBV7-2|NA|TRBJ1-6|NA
CASVVLSGVSPLHF
TGTGCCAGCGTCGTATTATCCGGGGTCTCACCCCTCCACTTT
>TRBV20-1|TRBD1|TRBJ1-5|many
CSARVPGGGNQPQHF
TGCAGTGCTAGAGTACCAGGGGGCGGCAATCAGCCCCAGCATTTT
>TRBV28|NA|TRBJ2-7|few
CASSPGFGTTEQYF
TGTGCCAGCAGCCCCGGGTTCGGCACCACCGAGCAGTACTTC
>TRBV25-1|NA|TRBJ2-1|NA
CASSEVDKEVFF
TGTGCCAGCAGTGAAGTGGATAAAGAGGTGTTCTTC
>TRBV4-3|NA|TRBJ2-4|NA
CASSQGQTNIQYF
TGCGCCAGCAGCCAAGGGCAGACAAACATTCAGTACTTC
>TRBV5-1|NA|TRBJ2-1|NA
CASSFSDSRHEQFF
TGCGCCAGCAGCTTCAGCGACAGTCGCCATGAGCAGTTCTTC
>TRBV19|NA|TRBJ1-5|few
CASSIGAGDQPQHF
TGTGCCAGTAGTATAGGAGCAGGGGATCAGCCCCAGCATTTT
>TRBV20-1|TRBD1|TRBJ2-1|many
CSARTLLDRYYNEQFF
TGCAGTGCTAGGACTCTGCTGGACAGGTATTACAATGAGCAGTTCTTC
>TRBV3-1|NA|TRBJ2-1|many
CASSPSGTVNYEQFF
TGTGCCAGCAGCCCATCCGGGACTGTAAATTATGAGCAGTTCTTC
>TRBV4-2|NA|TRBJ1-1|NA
CASSQDTRMNTEAFF
TGTGCCAGCAGCCAAGACACACGGATGAACACTGAAGCTTTCTTT
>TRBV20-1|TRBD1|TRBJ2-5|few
CSASPVDRAAIAWTQYF
TGCAGTGCTAGCCCCGTGGACAGGGCGGCGATTGCGTGGACCCAGTACTTC
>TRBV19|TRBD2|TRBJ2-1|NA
CASSILLAGSHEQFF
TGTGCCAGTAGTATTTTACTAGCGGGATCGCATGAGCAGTTCTTC
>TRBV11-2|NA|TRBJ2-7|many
CASSLTSSPGDEQYF
TGTGCCAGCAGCTTGACTAGTTCCCCCGGGGACGAGCAGTACTTC
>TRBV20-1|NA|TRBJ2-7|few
CSASLPLPYEQYF
TGCAGTGCTAGTCTCCCTCTACCCTACGAGCAGTACTTC
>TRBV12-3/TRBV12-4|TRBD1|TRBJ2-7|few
CASSTGGRSYEQYF
TGTGCCAGCAGCACAGGGGGCCGCTCCTACGAGCAGTACTTC
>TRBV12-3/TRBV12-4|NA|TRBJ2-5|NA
CASSFGPQETQYF
TGTGCCAGCAGTTTTGGACCTCAAGAGACCCAGTACTTC
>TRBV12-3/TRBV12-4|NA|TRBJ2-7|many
CASSLGGGYYEQYF
TGTGCCAGCAGTTTAGGGGGAGGTTACTACGAGCAGTACTTC
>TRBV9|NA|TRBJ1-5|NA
CASSEGSQQPQHF
TGTGCCAGCAGCGAAGGGTCCCAACAGCCCCAGCATTTT
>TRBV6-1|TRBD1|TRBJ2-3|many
CASETGGTDTQYF
TGTGCCAGCGAAACAGGGGGCACAGATACGCAGTATTTT
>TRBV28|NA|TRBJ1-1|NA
CASWMGEDNTEAFF
TGTGCCAGCTGGATGGGGGAGGACAACACTGAAGCTTTCTTT
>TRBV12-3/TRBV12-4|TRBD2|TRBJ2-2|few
CASSLGGPFTGELFF
TGTGCCAGCAGTTTGGGAGGGCCGTTCACCGGGGAGCTGTTTTTT
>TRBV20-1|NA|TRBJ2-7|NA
CSANRGGFNEQYF
TGCAGTGCAAACAGGGGAGGGTTTAACGAGCAGTACTTC
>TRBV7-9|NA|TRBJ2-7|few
CASSSPPRDGPSEQYF
TGTGCCAGCAGCTCCCCCCCCCGGGATGGGCCCTCCGAGCAGTACTTC
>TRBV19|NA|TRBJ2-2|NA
CASTKAGGELFF
TGTGCCAGTACTAAAGCCGGCGGGGAGCTGTTTTTT
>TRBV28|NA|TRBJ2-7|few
CASSPTDSYEQYF
TGTGCCAGCAGTCCCACAGACTCGTACGAGCAGTACTTC
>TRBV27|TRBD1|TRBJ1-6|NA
CASSFPTGQGDSPLHF
TGTGCCAGCAGTTTTCCGACGGGACAGGGGGATTCACCCCTCCACTTT
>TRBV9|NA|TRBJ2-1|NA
CASSALSNEQFF
TGTGCCAGCAGCGCCCTTTCAAATGAGCAGTTCTTC
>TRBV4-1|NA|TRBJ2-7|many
CASSQNSWEETLYEQYF
TGCGCCAGCAGCCAAAATAGTTGGGAGGAAACACTCTACGAGCAGTACTTC
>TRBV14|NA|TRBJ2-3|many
CASSQGGNTQYF
TGTGCCAGCAGCCAAGGGGGAAATACGCAGTATTTT
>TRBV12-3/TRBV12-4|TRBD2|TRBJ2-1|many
CASSQGPSGSRYEQFF
TGTGCCAGCAGTCAAGGGCCTAGCGGGTCTCGGTATGAGCAGTTCTTC
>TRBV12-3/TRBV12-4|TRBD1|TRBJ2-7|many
CASSRGTKNYNPNPSEQYF
TGTGCCAGCAGCAGGGGGACAAAGAACTATAATCCAAACCCATCCGAGCAGTACTTC